This entry lists 16 T cell receptor beta chains sequenced from one sample in a study of T cells in narcolepsy. The protocol was immunoSEQ multiplex PCR, while the TCRdb copy is restricted to in-frame clones and leaves out a portion. The table lists about 27,000 clones, more than 75% of them singletons. Sequencing used CD45RA- memory CD4+ T cells from PBMCs. The receptors derive from a human donor with narcolepsy.

CDR3 nucleotides: TGTGCCAGCAGACCGCCGGGGGGTGGCTACACCTTC. Protein product: CASRPPGGGYTF. The rearrangement links TRBV6-4 to TRBJ1-2, with a tentative D call TRBD1 (5 bases). Trimming took off 6 bases at V and 7 bases at J, with 12 bases between the two ends. The germline gives CDR1 MRHNA, CDR2 SNTAGT. The CDR3 is 12 amino acids.

The gene calls are TRBV9 and TRBJ2-5; D is uncertain. Trimming took off 3 bases at V and 2 bases at J, with 17 bases between the two ends. The CDR3 loop spans 16 amino acids. Germline values: CDR1 SGDLS, CDR2 YYNGEE. The CDR3 bases are TGTGCCAGCAGCGCCTGGCCGCGAGGTAAACAAGAGACCCAGTACTTC. Translating gives CASSAWPRGKQETQYF.

V and J are TRBV6-1 and TRBJ2-3, with 11 bases matching TRBD1. J gave up 5 bases and V 4 bases, and 2 bases lay outside the gene matches. CDR1 and CDR2 from the germline V gene are MNHNS and SASEGT. The CDR3 has 14 residues. The CDR3 spells CASSGGQGGDTQYF. In DNA, the CDR3 is TGTGCCAGCAGTGGGGGACAGGGGGGAGATACGCAGTATTTT.

The chain combines TRBV7-9 with TRBJ1-2; TRBD1 might be the D (6 bases). This CDR3 spans 12 amino acids. The V gene's germline CDR1 is SEHNR and CDR2 FQNEAQ (reference sequence). Trimming removed 4 bases at V and 3 bases at J, with 6 bases between. The CDR3 coding sequence is TGTGCCAGCAGCTGGACAGACTATGGCTACACCTTC. It specifies CASSWTDYGYTF.

CDR3 in amino acids: CASSLAAGGYSYTF. The CDR3 nucleotides are TGTGCCAGCAGCTTAGCGGCAGGGGGGTATAGCTACACCTTC. J is TRBJ1-2 and V is TRBV7-9; the match to TRBD1 covers 7 bases. Trimming removed 0 bases from V and 9 bases from J; junction bases left unmatched: 7. The CDR3 totals 14 residues. Germline CDR1 and CDR2: SEHNR and FQNEAQ (reference sequence).

V and J are TRBV5-6 and TRBJ2-4; no reliable D call. From germline, CDR1 is SGHDT and CDR2 YYEEEE. The CDR3 contains 16 residues. Trimming cost V 1 base and J 0 bases, with 11 bases left between them. CDR3 protein: CASSLSHVVAKNIQYF. Written as DNA, the CDR3 is TGTGCCAGCAGCTTGTCGCATGTAGTAGCCAAAAACATTCAGTACTTC.

The chain uses TRBV9 and TRBJ1-1; D might be TRBD1 (6 bases). Germline V CDR1 and CDR2: SGDLS, YYNGEE. This CDR3 has 14 residues. Trimming pared 4 bases from V and 0 bases from J, leaving 10 bases between. The CDR3 coding sequence is TGTGCCAGCAGCTTTTCAGGGGTGAACACTGAAGCTTTCTTT. As protein: CASSFSGVNTEAFF.

In this sample, this clone turned up a few times. V is TRBV4-2 and J is TRBJ2-7, with TRBD2 matching over 12 bases. The germline V gene has CDR1 LGHNA and CDR2 YNFKEQ. Trimming removed 1 base from V and 2 bases from J; junction bases left unmatched: 0. The CDR3 sequence is 15 residues long. The CDR3 sequence: CASSQGLAGAYEQYF. CDR3 in DNA: TGTGCCAGCAGCCAAGGACTAGCGGGGGCCTACGAGCAGTACTTC.

The chain recombines TRBV5-1 with TRBJ2-5; 8 nucleotides agree with TRBD1. V shed 4 bases and J 5 bases; nucleotides not matched to a gene: 13. The germline gives CDR1 SGHRS, CDR2 YFSETQ. This CDR3 region has 16 residues. This CDR3 reads CASSPGRQGAYETQYF. The CDR3 DNA reads as TGCGCCAGCAGCCCTGGACGGCAGGGGGCGTATGAGACCCAGTACTTC.

The rearrangement uses TRBV6-6 and TRBJ2-1, with D hard to call. The CDR3 has 12 amino acids. Germline CDR1 is MNHNY and CDR2 is SVGAGI (reference sequence). V dropped 7 bases and J dropped 4 bases, with 8 bases sitting between them. CDR3 protein: CASTDGYNEQFF. The CDR3 DNA follows: TGTGCCAGCACCGACGGGTACAATGAGCAGTTCTTC.

The genes are TRBV6-6 and TRBJ2-3; 8 nucleotides agree with TRBD2. CDR3 length: 15 residues. V lost 6 bases, J lost 0 bases, and 5 bases stayed unmatched. Germline values: CDR1 MNHNY, CDR2 SVGAGI (reference sequence). The CDR3 sequence is CASSYSGESTDTQYF. CDR3 nucleotide sequence: TGTGCCAGCAGCTATAGCGGGGAGAGCACAGATACGCAGTATTTT.

The gene calls are TRBV19 and TRBJ2-7; either TRBD1 or TRBD2 may fit D (5 bases each). V was shortened by 3 bases and J by 7 bases, with 13 bases between the two germline ends. Germline V CDR1 and CDR2: LNHDA, SQIVND (reference sequence). This CDR3 region has 13 residues. The CDR3 nucleotides are TGTGCCAGTAGTATTGAGGGGACGGGTGAGCAGTACTTC. Protein: CASSIEGTGEQYF.

The rearrangement joins TRBV14 to TRBJ2-2; TRBD1 matches 7 bases. Germline CDR1 reads SGHDN; CDR2 reads FVKESK. The CDR3 length is 14 residues. V shed 4 bases, J shed 7 bases, and the junction held 6 bases outside the gene matches. DNA for the CDR3: TGTGCCAGCAGCCGAGGCAGGGGGAGCGGGGAGCTGTTTTTT. It codes for CASSRGRGSGELFF.

V gene TRBV5-6 combines with J gene TRBJ1-2; 7 bases match TRBD1. Trimming at V came to 2 bases and at J to 6 bases, leaving 16 bases not matched to a gene. Germline-derived CDR1 and CDR2 are SGHDT and YYEEEE. The CDR3 length is 17 residues. Written as DNA, the CDR3 is TGTGCCAGCAGCTTAGGCGGGACAGTCACACCCCTTGATGGCTACACCTTC. It translates to CASSLGGTVTPLDGYTF.

This rearrangement joins TRBV7-7 to TRBJ1-1; D remains unclear. Trimming took off 4 bases at V and 1 base at J, with 7 bases between the two ends. This CDR3 has 13 amino acids. The germline V gene has CDR1 SSHAT and CDR2 FNYEAQ (reference sequence). The CDR3 sequence: CASSYSRNTEAFF. CDR3 DNA sequence: TGTGCCAGCAGCTACAGCCGGAACACTGAAGCTTTCTTT.

The genes are TRBV27 and TRBJ1-2; 7 bases are shared with TRBD1. Trimming took 5 bases from V and 3 from J; bases not matched to a gene: 6. The CDR3 is 14 amino acids. Per the germline V gene, CDR1 is MNHEY and CDR2 is SMNVEV (reference sequence). CDR3 coding DNA: TGTGCCAGCAGTGCAATCACAGGGGACTATGGCTACACCTTC. The encoded protein is CASSAITGDYGYTF.